Below, 30 T cell receptor beta chains from the same sample are listed, as sequenced in a study of radiation and T cells in renal cell carcinoma. The time point was: blood 2 weeks post-SBRT. Treatment in this sample: 15 Gy SBRT to primary tumor, nephrectomy 4 weeks later. This table comes from immunoSEQ multiplex PCR, and its TCRdb copy is limited to in-frame clones, with some not included. The sample yields about 150,000 clones, approximately 90% seen once. This specimen consisted of blood, obtained from a patient whose treatment included radiotherapy and nephrectomy. These receptors originate from a woman between 45 and 65 years old with renal cell carcinoma.

This chain connects TRBV11-2 to TRBJ1-2, with a tentative D call TRBD1 (6 bases). Trimming shortened V by 4 bases and J by 6 bases, and 21 bases separated the two germline ends. Germline values: CDR1 SGHAT, CDR2 FQNNGV. The CDR3 has 16 amino acids. CDR3 amino acids: CASSSVRRTVENGYTF. The CDR3 coding sequence is TGTGCCAGCAGCTCGGTCCGGCGGACAGTAGAAAATGGCTACACCTTC.

This clone was seen just once. The rearrangement joins TRBV7-2 to TRBJ2-5; D tentatively reads TRBD1 or TRBD2 (5 bases each). Trimming took off 5 bases at V and 0 bases at J, with 10 bases between the two ends. Germline V gene sequence: CDR1 SGHTA, CDR2 FQGNSA. The CDR3 has 14 amino acids. CDR3 in DNA: TGTGCCAGCAGCCTGGGACGTTACCAAGAGACCCAGTACTTC. It translates to CASSLGRYQETQYF.

The CDR3 coding sequence is TGTGCCAGTACCGGGGACAGGGGGGCGGTCAATGGCTACACCTTC. As protein: CASTGDRGAVNGYTF. The chain uses TRBV19 and TRBJ1-2; 11 nucleotides line up with TRBD1. Unmatched junction bases numbered 10, after V lost 7 bases and J lost 6 bases. This CDR3 has 15 amino acids. CDR1 and CDR2 (germline): LNHDA, SQIVND (reference sequence).

The chain is built from TRBV7-9 and TRBJ2-1, with TRBD1 matching over 9 bases. There are 15 residues in the CDR3. The germline gives CDR1 SEHNR, CDR2 FQNEAQ (reference sequence). Losses at the gene ends were 4 bases for V and 4 bases for J; bases not matched to a gene: 5. Here the CDR3 reads CASSYPGQGYNEQFF. CDR3 in DNA: TGTGCCAGCAGCTACCCGGGACAGGGATACAATGAGCAGTTCTTC.

This chain connects TRBV2 to TRBJ2-5, with TRBD2 matching over 12 bases. CDR3 length equals 15 residues. Germline CDR1 reads SNHLY; CDR2 reads FYNNEI. The ends lost 5 bases at V and 5 bases at J; junction bases unmatched: 6. CDR3 region: CASSQTSGGTETQYF. In DNA form, the CDR3 reads TGTGCCAGCAGTCAAACTAGCGGGGGGACGGAGACCCAGTACTTC.

The sample holds one count of this clone. CDR3 amino acids: CASSYRQGLPASGYTF. The DNA for the CDR3 is TGCGCCAGCAGCTATCGACAGGGTTTACCTGCTTCTGGCTACACCTTC. The J gene is TRBJ1-2, the V gene TRBV5-1, with TRBD1 matching 7 bases. The CDR3 is made up of 16 amino acids. Germline V gene sequence: CDR1 SGHRS, CDR2 YFSETQ. Unmatched junction bases numbered 15, after V lost 3 bases and J lost 7 bases.

The rearrangement joins TRBV18 to TRBJ1-2; D call uncertain. V was cut by 2 bases and J by 5 bases, with 9 bases left in between. The length of the CDR3 is 13 residues. The germline CDR1 and CDR2 sequences are KGHSH and LQKENI. The DNA of the CDR3 is TGTGCCAGCTCACCAGATAGGCGGTATGGCTACACCTTC. The encoded protein is CASSPDRRYGYTF.

In this sample, this clone turned up once. This chain connects TRBV2 to TRBJ1-2, with D unclear. There are 14 residues in the CDR3. Germline-derived CDR1 and CDR2 are SNHLY and FYNNEI. V was clipped by 6 bases and J by 8 bases, with 19 bases between them. CDR3 protein: CASRGETFPFGYTF. The CDR3, as DNA: TGTGCCAGCAGAGGTGAGACCTTTCCTTTCGGCTACACCTTC.

Only a few counts were recorded for this clone. The V gene is TRBV10-1, the J gene TRBJ2-2; 10 nucleotides agree with TRBD2. This CDR3 has 15 amino acids. V lost 3 bases, J lost 7 bases, and 5 bases stayed unmatched. Germline CDR1 is WNHNN and CDR2 is SYGVQD (reference sequence). The CDR3 is CASSEAGGRGGELFF. The CDR3 DNA sequence: TGCGCCAGCAGTGAAGCGGGGGGGCGCGGCGGGGAGCTGTTTTTT.

V gene TRBV6-5 combines with J gene TRBJ2-2; D perhaps matches TRBD1 (6 bases). The CDR3 extends over 14 amino acids. Deletions cut 1 base from V and 5 bases from J, with 8 bases between. Looked up from germline, CDR1 is MNHEY and CDR2 is SVGAGI. This chain's CDR3 is CASSYYRVTGELFF. In DNA, the CDR3 is TGTGCCAGCAGTTACTACAGGGTAACCGGGGAGCTGTTTTTT.

Of note for this clone: One junction end disagrees with the germline gene, perhaps due to a read error. The CDR3 here is CASSYHRDMSGGGNF. The CDR3 DNA follows: TGTGCCAGCAGTTATCACAGGGATATGTCGGGAGGGGGTAACTTC. The rearrangement links TRBV10-3 to TRBJ2-5, with 8 bases matching TRBD2. The length of the CDR3 is 15 residues. Germline-derived CDR1 and CDR2 are ENHRY and SYGVKD.

The J gene is TRBJ1-2, the V gene TRBV15; 9 bases line up with TRBD1. This CDR3 has 13 amino acids. Germline trimming cut 0 bases from V and 11 bases from J; bases unmatched to any gene: 4. CDR1 and CDR2 from the germline V gene are LNHNV and YYDKDF (reference sequence). The CDR3 loop is CATSRDGTGQYTF. The DNA of the CDR3 is TGTGCCACCAGCAGAGATGGGACAGGGCAATACACCTTC.

The rearrangement uses TRBV5-8 and TRBJ2-3; 9 bases match TRBD2. This CDR3 region has 15 residues. CDR1 SGHTS and CDR2 YDEGEE come from the germline V gene. J was trimmed by 1 base and V by 6 bases; bases with no gene match: 6. CDR3 coding DNA: TGTGCCAGCATCCGGACTAGCGTAGGCACAGATACGCAGTATTTT. It translates to CASIRTSVGTDTQYF.

The chain uses TRBV6-6 and TRBJ2-7, with D tentatively TRBD1 (6 bases). The CDR3 sequence is 14 residues long. V lost 8 bases, J lost 3 bases, and 17 bases lay in between. Germline V gene sequence: CDR1 MNHNY, CDR2 SVGAGI (reference sequence). This chain's CDR3 is CASSPGQRRYEQYF. The CDR3 DNA reads TGTGCCAGCTCCCCGGGACAAAGACGCTACGAGCAGTACTTC.

The chain combines TRBV10-3 with TRBJ2-5, with D perhaps being TRBD1 or TRBD2 (6 bases each). This CDR3 contains 13 residues. CDR1 and CDR2 (germline): ENHRY, SYGVKD. V was shortened by 8 bases and J by 3 bases, with 13 bases between the two germline ends. CDR3 DNA: TGTGCCATCTGTGGGGGGCCTGAAGAGACCCAGTACTTC. This sequence encodes CAICGGPEETQYF.

The CDR3 spells CASRGWGQGNTGELFF. CDR3 DNA sequence: TGTGCCAGCAGAGGATGGGGACAGGGCAACACCGGGGAGCTGTTTTTT. This chain connects TRBV5-5 to TRBJ2-2, with 9 bases lining up with TRBD1. Looked up from germline, CDR1 is SGHKS and CDR2 is YYEKEE (reference sequence). The CDR3 is 16 residues long. Trimming at V came to 5 bases and at J to 2 bases, leaving 7 bases not matched to a gene.

V and J are TRBV25-1 and TRBJ1-2; D not certain. Deletions cut 4 bases from V and 0 bases from J, with 12 bases between. The CDR3 has 15 residues. Germline V lookup: CDR1 MGHDK, CDR2 SYGVNS. The CDR3 spells CASSAPGAANYGYTF. The CDR3 DNA reads as TGTGCCAGCAGTGCTCCGGGAGCCGCTAACTATGGCTACACCTTC.

J is TRBJ2-3 and V is TRBV29-1, with D possibly matching TRBD1 (6 bases). The germline V gene has CDR1 SQVTM and CDR2 ANQGSEA. V was shortened by 1 base and J by 6 bases, with 20 bases between the two germline ends. The CDR3 contains 16 residues. DNA for the CDR3: TGCAGCGTTGAAGCAACAAGACAGGCAATTTTGGATACGCAGTATTTT. As protein: CSVEATRQAILDTQYF.

This chain joins TRBV4-2 and TRBJ2-7; no clear D gene. The CDR3 extends over 14 amino acids. With 1 base removed from V and 2 bases from J, the gap between germline ends came to 9 bases. Germline CDR1 and CDR2: LGHNA and YNFKEQ. CDR3 DNA sequence: TGTGCCAGCAGCCAAGTCCCCCAGGCCTACGAGCAGTACTTC. This translates into CASSQVPQAYEQYF.

The chain has TRBV4-1 and TRBJ1-5; D gene ambiguous. The germline V gene encodes CDR1 MGHRA and CDR2 YSYEKL. Trimming took 4 bases from V and 2 from J, leaving 18 bases between them. The CDR3 spans 17 residues. The CDR3 here is CASSPSPSMAGNQPQHF. The CDR3, as DNA: TGCGCCAGCAGCCCAAGCCCGTCGATGGCGGGCAATCAGCCCCAGCATTTT.

The rearrangement links TRBV7-2 to TRBJ1-2; weak D call: TRBD1 (5 bases). The CDR3 runs 13 residues. Per germline, CDR1 SGHTA and CDR2 FQGNSA. V gave up 2 bases and J gave up 4 bases, with 8 bases separating them. The CDR3 coding sequence is TGTGCCAGCAGCTTAAGGGGCCCCTATGGCTACACCTTC. It translates to CASSLRGPYGYTF.

The chain carries TRBV6-1 and TRBJ1-6, with a possible D match to TRBD1 (5 bases). Germline lookup yields CDR1 MNHNS and CDR2 SASEGT. V was trimmed by 6 bases and J by 6 bases, leaving 12 bases between them. The CDR3 totals 14 residues. CDR3: CASRLRQTNSPLHF. CDR3 DNA sequence: TGTGCCAGCAGACTCCGACAGACTAATTCACCCCTCCACTTT.

This clone appeared a few times. The chain joins TRBV15 to TRBJ2-3; D is undetermined. V lost 5 bases and J lost 4, with 10 bases in between. CDR3 length: 13 residues. CDR1 and CDR2 (germline): LNHNV, YYDKDF (reference sequence). DNA of the CDR3: TGTGCCACCAGCTTCAGGTATGCAGATACGCAGTATTTT. The encoded protein is CATSFRYADTQYF.

This chain joins TRBV6-5 and TRBJ2-2; D is undetermined. The CDR3 is made up of 14 amino acids. With 10 bases removed from V and 5 bases from J, the gap between germline ends came to 17 bases. Germline V lookup: CDR1 MNHEY, CDR2 SVGAGI. The DNA for the CDR3 is TGTGCCATTCTCCCAAGGGTGGGAACCGGGGAGCTGTTTTTT. Protein product: CAILPRVGTGELFF.

The rearrangement uses TRBV19 and TRBJ1-4; D not certain. The CDR3 totals 15 residues. The germline V and J ends were trimmed by 9 bases and 5 bases, with 19 bases remaining between them. CDR1 and CDR2 from the germline V gene are LNHDA and SQIVND (reference sequence). CDR3 DNA: TGTGCCAGCTCCTGGGCAAGCCTACAGAATGAAAAACTGTTTTTT. The encoded protein is CASSWASLQNEKLFF. Full variable domain (remainder filled in from reference TRBV19 and TRBJ1-4): DGGITQSPKYLFRKEGQNVTLSCEQNLNHDAMYWYRQDPGQGLRLIYYSQIVNDFQKGDIAEGYSVSREKKESFPLTVTSAQKNPTAFYLCASSWASLQNEKLFFGSGTQLSVL.

This clone has just a few counts. The chain recombines TRBV4-1 with TRBJ1-5, with D unclear. Germline V lookup: CDR1 MGHRA, CDR2 YSYEKL. This CDR3 region has 13 residues. The ends were cut back, 4 bases at V and 5 bases at J, with 9 bases in the middle. CDR3 protein: CASSPRRDQPQHF. The CDR3 region has the DNA TGCGCCAGCAGCCCACGGCGGGATCAGCCCCAGCATTTT.

The chain carries TRBV9 and TRBJ2-4, with D perhaps TRBD2 (5 bases). CDR1 SGDLS and CDR2 YYNGEE come from the germline V gene. The CDR3 has 15 amino acids. Trimming stripped 1 base from V and 3 bases from J, with 11 bases between. The CDR3 region has the DNA TGTGCCAGCAGCGTAAAGGAGGCAAACAAAAACATTCAGTACTTC. Residues: CASSVKEANKNIQYF.

This chain joins TRBV5-1 and TRBJ1-6, with TRBD1 as a possible D gene (5 bases). CDR1 and CDR2 (germline): SGHRS, YFSETQ. V dropped 1 base and J dropped 2 bases, with 10 bases sitting between them. The CDR3 sequence is 16 residues long. For the CDR3, the DNA is TGCGCCAGCAGCTTGCGGGGGTTCACCTATAATTCACCCCTCCACTTT. Encoded protein: CASSLRGFTYNSPLHF.

The J gene is TRBJ1-3, the V gene TRBV6-5; D remains unclear. CDR1 and CDR2 from the germline V gene are MNHEY and SVGAGI. Trimming removed 0 bases from V and 4 bases from J, with 10 bases in between. The CDR3 runs 15 residues. CDR3 residues: CASSYSKALGNTIYF. The CDR3 DNA reads TGTGCCAGCAGTTACTCGAAAGCCCTCGGAAACACCATATATTTT.

This chain connects TRBV4-2 to TRBJ2-1; 13 bases map to TRBD2. V dropped 6 bases and J dropped 9; count of bases not matched to a gene: 14. The CDR3 runs 17 residues. Looked up from germline, CDR1 is LGHNA and CDR2 is YNFKEQ. The CDR3 is CASSPQGTSGVRGEQFF. The CDR3 DNA reads as TGTGCCAGCAGTCCTCAGGGGACTAGCGGGGTCCGGGGTGAGCAGTTCTTC.